What follows are 32 T cell receptor beta chains derived from one specimen sequenced in a study of blood T cell repertoires in COVID-19. TCRdb's table, derived via immunoSEQ multiplex PCR, lists solely in-frame clones and lacks some. The sample has 77,000 or so clones; around 83% are singletons. The material sequenced was peripheral blood. These receptors were taken from a man younger than 40 with COVID-19, enrolled during active disease.

This clone was found a few times. This chain uses TRBV7-9 with TRBJ1-2, with 7 nucleotides matching TRBD1. Looked up from germline, CDR1 is SEHNR and CDR2 is FQNEAQ (reference sequence). This CDR3 is built from 16 residues. The J segment lost 3 bases and the V segment lost 3 bases, leaving 10 bases of the junction unmatched. DNA of the CDR3: TGTGCCAGCAGCTTGGTCGGGCAGGGGGAGGACTATGGCTACACCTTC. This codes for CASSLVGQGEDYGYTF.

This chain links TRBV28 with TRBJ1-6; 9 bases agree with TRBD1. V was pared by 7 bases and J by 10 bases, with 5 bases of the junction left unmatched. The CDR3 is 13 amino acids. Germline values: CDR1 MDHEN, CDR2 SYDVKM. This CDR3 is CASIRGTGSPLHF. The CDR3 coding sequence is TGTGCCAGCATAAGAGGGACAGGGTCACCCCTCCACTTT.

The chain has TRBV2 and TRBJ2-2; 7 nucleotides match TRBD2. Germline V gene sequence: CDR1 SNHLY, CDR2 FYNNEI. V shed 6 bases, J shed 6 bases, and the junction held 7 bases outside the gene matches. The CDR3 is made up of 14 amino acids. The CDR3 loop reads CASRRFGGAGELFF. The CDR3 DNA is TGTGCCAGCAGGCGATTTGGGGGGGCCGGGGAGCTGTTTTTT. The full variable domain, its missing parts supplied by reference TRBV2 and TRBJ2-2, is EPEVTQTPSHQVTQMGQEVILRCVPISNHLYFYWYRQILGQKVEFLVSFYNNEISEKSEIFDDQFSVERPDGSNFTLKIRSTKLEDSAMYFCASRRFGGAGELFFGEGSRLTVL.

The chain is built from TRBV5-6 and TRBJ2-4; D ambiguous. Germline CDR1 is SGHDT and CDR2 is YYEEEE. The V gene lost 6 bases and the J gene lost 4 bases, with 8 bases spanning the gap. The CDR3 has 12 residues. The CDR3 loop reads CASTVRKNIQYF. The CDR3 DNA sequence: TGTGCCAGCACCGTCAGGAAAAACATTCAGTACTTC.

The chain carries TRBV7-3 and TRBJ2-2, with 13 bases aligning to TRBD2. Germline V gene sequence: CDR1 SGHTA, CDR2 FQGTGA. The length of the CDR3 is 19 residues. V trimming: 5 bases; J trimming: 6 bases; junction bases outside the gene matches: 15. The CDR3: CASSIYPGTSGTLAGELFF. DNA for the CDR3: TGTGCCAGCAGCATTTACCCGGGGACTAGCGGGACTTTGGCCGGGGAGCTGTTTTTT.

V usage is TRBV6-5 and J usage is TRBJ2-1, with TRBD1 matching over 7 bases. Germline V lookup: CDR1 MNHEY, CDR2 SVGAGI. CDR3 length: 14 residues. The ends lost 7 bases at V and 2 bases at J; junction bases unmatched: 5. CDR3 loop: CASKLTGTYNEQFF. DNA of the CDR3: TGTGCCAGCAAACTGACAGGGACCTACAATGAGCAGTTCTTC.

The genes are TRBV27 and TRBJ1-6; D unclear. The germline V gene has CDR1 MNHEY and CDR2 SMNVEV (reference sequence). V lost 4 bases and J lost 4, with 11 bases in between. This CDR3 is built from 15 residues. CDR3 sequence reads: CASSSREYYNSPLHF. CDR3 DNA: TGTGCCAGCAGTTCCCGGGAGTATTATAATTCACCCCTCCACTTT.

V gene TRBV2 combines with J gene TRBJ1-4; maybe TRBD1 (5 bases). The ends were cut back, 4 bases at V and 0 bases at J, with 6 bases in the middle. The CDR3 is 14 amino acids. CDR1 is SNHLY, CDR2 FYNNEI, per germline. The CDR3 sequence: CASSGGATNEKLFF. CDR3 bases: TGTGCCAGCAGTGGGGGGGCAACTAATGAAAAACTGTTTTTT.

This clone was found a few times. This chain uses TRBV5-1 with TRBJ2-5, with TRBD2 matching over 7 bases. The CDR3 length is 17 residues. CDR1 and CDR2 (germline): SGHRS, YFSETQ. V dropped 2 bases and J dropped 2; count of bases not matched to a gene: 12. CDR3 protein: CASSFNRSGLVQETQYF. CDR3 nucleotides: TGCGCCAGCAGCTTCAATAGAAGCGGACTAGTTCAAGAGACCCAGTACTTC.

V usage is TRBV15 and J usage is TRBJ1-1, with no clear D. This CDR3 contains 12 residues. Germline CDR1 is LNHNV and CDR2 is YYDKDF (reference sequence). Trimming removed 7 bases at V and 8 bases at J, with 14 bases between. CDR3 DNA: TGTGCCACCACCTGGGGATCGGGGGAAGCTTTCTTT. Translated: CATTWGSGEAFF.

The chain uses TRBV29-1 and TRBJ2-1; D gene ambiguous. CDR3 length: 13 amino acids. CDR1 and CDR2 (germline): SQVTM, ANQGSEA. The V end was cut by 7 bases, the J end by 2 bases, with 12 bases between. In nucleotides, the CDR3 is TGCAGCGCTGACGGCGGTACCTACAATGAGCAGTTCTTC. Its translation is CSADGGTYNEQFF.

The chain couples TRBV28 to TRBJ1-5; TRBD1 might be the D (5 bases). The CDR3 is made up of 15 amino acids. The V gene's germline CDR1 is MDHEN and CDR2 SYDVKM. Trimming cost V 2 bases and J 1 base, with 9 bases left between them. This chain's CDR3 is CASSLRAGSNQPQHF. The CDR3 DNA reads TGTGCCAGCAGTTTAAGGGCAGGGAGCAATCAGCCCCAGCATTTT.

This clone was picked up one time. The chain links TRBV6-4 to TRBJ2-6; no clear D gene. Trimming cost V 2 bases and J 3 bases, with 5 bases left between them. The CDR3 has 14 residues. The V gene's germline CDR1 is MRHNA and CDR2 SNTAGT. CDR3 in amino acids: CASSDRVGANVLTF. The CDR3 nucleotides are TGTGCCAGCAGTGACAGAGTTGGGGCCAACGTCCTGACTTTC.

The chain is built from TRBV19 and TRBJ1-1; D gene ambiguous. The CDR3 loop spans 11 amino acids. V gave up 6 bases and J gave up 0 bases, with 2 bases separating them. In germline, CDR1 is LNHDA, CDR2 SQIVND (reference sequence). In DNA, the CDR3 is TGTGCCAGTAGCATGAACACTGAAGCTTTCTTT. Translated, it gives CASSMNTEAFF.

The V gene is TRBV18, the J gene TRBJ1-4; D remains unclear. The germline V and J ends were trimmed by 3 bases and 8 bases, with 13 bases remaining between them. The CDR3 runs 14 residues. Germline CDR1 and CDR2: KGHSH and LQKENI. CDR3 nucleotides: TGTGCCAGCTCACCCGAGGGTACGGGAGAAAAACTGTTTTTT. It codes for CASSPEGTGEKLFF.

The chain uses TRBV11-1 and TRBJ2-1; weak D call: TRBD2 (7 bases). CDR3 size: 14 residues. Germline values: CDR1 SGHAT, CDR2 FQDESV (reference sequence). V lost 4 bases and J lost 4, with 11 bases in between. Here the CDR3 DNA reads TGTGCCAGCAGCTGGGGGGGCTCGTACAATGAGCAGTTCTTC. It codes for CASSWGGSYNEQFF.

This rearrangement joins TRBV4-1 to TRBJ1-4; 9 nucleotides match TRBD1. The CDR3 loop spans 17 amino acids. J was trimmed by 7 bases and V by 7 bases; bases with no gene match: 16. The V gene's germline CDR1 is MGHRA and CDR2 YSYEKL. The CDR3 DNA sequence: TGCGCCAGCACTCCTGGACAGGGGAAGGCTGGACTTGAAAAACTGTTTTTT. Its protein product is CASTPGQGKAGLEKLFF.

The rearrangement uses TRBV7-3 and TRBJ1-1; D is possibly TRBD1 (6 bases). The ends were cut back, 5 bases at V and 5 bases at J, with 18 bases in the middle. This CDR3 has 15 amino acids. The germline V gene has CDR1 SGHTA and CDR2 FQGTGA. As DNA, the CDR3 is TGTGCCAGCAGCCTTGGCTCGGGGGGCAAGACTGAAGCTTTCTTT. Protein: CASSLGSGGKTEAFF.

The V and J genes are TRBV11-2 and TRBJ2-4, with D maybe TRBD2 (5 bases). The CDR3 is made up of 16 amino acids. Germline loops: CDR1 SGHAT, CDR2 FQNNGV. V was shortened by 1 base and J by 0 bases, with 10 bases between the two germline ends. CDR3 DNA: TGTGCCAGCAGCTTAGGGGTAGGACTAGCCAAAAACATTCAGTACTTC. Translating gives CASSLGVGLAKNIQYF.

This sequence joins TRBV21-1 and TRBJ1-4; the DNA was not compared with TRBD1, the D call given in the table. TRBV21-1 counts as a pseudogene. The CDR3 runs 14 residues. The CDR3 DNA reads as TGTGCCAGCAGCTCAAAGGACAGGGATGAAAAACTGTTTTTT. It translates to CASSSKDRDEKLFF.

The V and J genes are TRBV7-9 and TRBJ2-3; 8 bases line up with TRBD1. The V and J ends lost 7 bases and 1 base, in that order; junction bases with no gene match: 4. The CDR3 is 14 amino acids. In germline, CDR1 is SEHNR, CDR2 FQNEAQ (reference sequence). CDR3 residues: CASTYRGGTDTQYF. CDR3 bases: TGTGCCAGCACCTACAGGGGGGGCACAGATACGCAGTATTTT.

The chain links TRBV6-2 or TRBV6-3 to TRBJ1-5, with 8 bases identical to TRBD1. The CDR3 totals 16 residues. J gave up 4 bases and V 3 bases, and 8 bases lay outside the gene matches. CDR1 is MNHEY, CDR2 SVGEGT, per germline. In DNA, the CDR3 is TGTGCCAGCAGTTATCCTACAGGGGGTATTAATCAGCCCCAGCATTTT. It translates to CASSYPTGGINQPQHF.

The V call is TRBV18, the J call TRBJ2-1, with D perhaps TRBD1 (5 bases). Germline V gene lookup returns CDR1 KGHSH and CDR2 LQKENI. The CDR3 is 15 residues long. V gave up 6 bases and J gave up 4 bases, with 16 bases separating them. Here the CDR3 reads CASSRRVDRYNEQFF. The CDR3 DNA is TGTGCCAGCTCGAGAAGGGTAGACAGATACAATGAGCAGTTCTTC.

CDR3 region: CASSFPYGGRGTEAFF. The CDR3 DNA reads as TGTGCCAGCAGCTTCCCGTACGGGGGAAGAGGCACTGAAGCTTTCTTT. This rearrangement joins TRBV7-6 to TRBJ1-1; TRBD1 might be the D (5 bases). The CDR3 extends over 16 amino acids. The germline V and J ends were trimmed by 3 bases and 4 bases, with 18 bases remaining between them. The V gene's germline CDR1 is SGHVS and CDR2 FNYEAQ.

This clone was detected once. The V and J genes are TRBV2 and TRBJ2-1; the match to TRBD2 covers 10 bases. This CDR3 is built from 15 residues. With 5 bases clipped from V and 5 bases from J, the junction kept 6 bases outside the gene matches. In germline, CDR1 is SNHLY, CDR2 FYNNEI. CDR3 DNA sequence: TGTGCCAGCAGTCTATTAGCGGGAGGCGACAATGAGCAGTTCTTC. Translated: CASSLLAGGDNEQFF.

In this sample, this clone turned up once. The rearrangement uses TRBV19 and TRBJ1-2; 7 positions match TRBD1. Trimming at V came to 11 bases and at J to 8 bases, leaving 17 bases not matched to a gene. In germline, CDR1 is LNHDA, CDR2 SQIVND (reference sequence). This CDR3 spans 14 amino acids. The CDR3 loop reads CASQAPGTVRGYTF. The CDR3 region has the DNA TGTGCCTCTCAAGCGCCTGGGACAGTAAGGGGCTACACCTTC. Variable domain in full (rest from reference TRBV19 and TRBJ1-2): DGGITQSPKYLFRKEGQNVTLSCEQNLNHDAMYWYRQDPGQGLRLIYYSQIVNDFQKGDIAEGYSVSREKKESFPLTVTSAQKNPTAFYLCASQAPGTVRGYTFGSGTRLTVV.

The chain uses TRBV4-1 and TRBJ1-5; TRBD1 is a possible D gene (6 bases). This CDR3 is 15 amino acids long. CDR1 and CDR2 from the germline V gene are MGHRA and YSYEKL. Between the trimmed V and J ends, which lost 5 bases and 4 bases, there was a span of 15 bases. Here the CDR3 reads CASSSGGRTNQPQHF. The CDR3 nucleotides are TGCGCCAGCAGCTCTGGGGGCAGGACTAATCAGCCCCAGCATTTT.

The rearrangement joins TRBV19 to TRBJ1-5; D possibly corresponds to TRBD1 (6 bases). V was shortened by 5 bases and J by 0 bases, with 32 bases between the two germline ends. This CDR3 has 22 amino acids. Germline CDR1 reads LNHDA; CDR2 reads SQIVND (reference sequence). The CDR3 DNA reads as TGTGCCAGTAGTCTTTTCCAAACCGGGACAAACCCCTCCTTTAATAGCAATCAGCCCCAGCATTTT. It is translated as CASSLFQTGTNPSFNSNQPQHF.

The rearrangement joins TRBV6-5 to TRBJ1-1; weak D call: TRBD1 (6 bases). CDR3 length: 11 residues. Trimming took off 5 bases at V and 11 bases at J, with 12 bases between the two ends. Germline V gene sequence: CDR1 MNHEY, CDR2 SVGAGI. The CDR3 DNA follows: TGTGCCAGCAGTCAGGGGTTACGGGCTTTCTTT. Its translation: CASSQGLRAFF.

The V and J genes are TRBV5-6 and TRBJ2-5, with D perhaps TRBD1 (5 bases). V gave up 7 bases and J gave up 1 base, with 11 bases separating them. The CDR3 sequence is 13 residues long. The germline gives CDR1 SGHDT, CDR2 YYEEEE. CDR3 in amino acids: CASGQTIQETQYF. CDR3 nucleotides: TGTGCCAGCGGACAAACAATCCAAGAGACCCAGTACTTC.

This clone was recorded only once. The CDR3 region is CASSQVNLASGANVLTF. DNA of the CDR3: TGCGCCAGCAGCCAAGTGAATTTGGCTTCTGGGGCCAACGTCCTGACTTTC. V and J are TRBV4-1 and TRBJ2-6; D is unresolved. Looked up from germline, CDR1 is MGHRA and CDR2 is YSYEKL. Deletions cut 1 base from V and 1 base from J, with 11 bases between. The CDR3 length is 17 residues.

This chain joins TRBV20-1 and TRBJ2-3; D uncertain. V lost 3 bases and J 3 bases, leaving 13 bases between the germline ends. Germline CDR1 reads DFQATT; CDR2 reads SNEGSKA (reference sequence). The length of the CDR3 is 14 residues. This CDR3 is CSASHNPVTDTQYF. As DNA, the CDR3 is TGCAGTGCTAGTCATAACCCGGTGACAGATACGCAGTATTTT.